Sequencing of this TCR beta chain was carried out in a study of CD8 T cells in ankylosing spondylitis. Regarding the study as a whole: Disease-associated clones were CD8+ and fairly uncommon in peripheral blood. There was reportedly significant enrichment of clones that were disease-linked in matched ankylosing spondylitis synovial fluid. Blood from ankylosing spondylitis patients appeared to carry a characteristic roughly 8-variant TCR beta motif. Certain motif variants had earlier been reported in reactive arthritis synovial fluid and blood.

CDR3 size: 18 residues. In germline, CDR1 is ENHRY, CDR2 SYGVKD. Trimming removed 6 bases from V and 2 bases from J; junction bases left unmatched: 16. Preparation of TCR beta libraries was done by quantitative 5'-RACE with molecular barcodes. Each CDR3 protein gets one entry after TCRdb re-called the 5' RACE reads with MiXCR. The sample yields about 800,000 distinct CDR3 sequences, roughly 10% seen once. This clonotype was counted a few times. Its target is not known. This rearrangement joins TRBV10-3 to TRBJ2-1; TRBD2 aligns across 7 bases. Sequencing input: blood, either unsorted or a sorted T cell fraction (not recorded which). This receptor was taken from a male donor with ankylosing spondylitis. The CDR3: CAISLWWEEGGPYNEQFF. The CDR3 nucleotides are TGTGCCATCAGCTTGTGGTGGGAGGAGGGAGGGCCCTACAATGAGCAGTTCTTC.